The 17 T cell receptor beta chains below all came from one sample that was sequenced in a study of CD4 T cells in relation to SARS-CoV-2 and coronaviruses. No antigen has been identified for these receptors. Data came from immunoSEQ multiplex PCR; TCRdb stores just in-frame clones and leaves some out. The table shows roughly 18,000 clones, with roughly 82% occurring only once. The unexposed donors gave CD4+ T cells in about 2010-2019, prior to COVID-19. After roughly ten days of culture, CD4+ T cells were isolated. Sequenced material: CD4+ T cells from PBMCs, cultured in vitro. All receptors come from a human donor in good health.

The J gene is TRBJ2-3, the V gene TRBV19, with D hard to call. CDR1 is LNHDA, CDR2 SQIVND, per germline (reference sequence). V lost 8 bases and J lost 1, with 13 bases in between. This CDR3 has 14 residues. In DNA, the CDR3 is TGTGCCAGTTCCCCCCCGGGTGGCACAGATACGCAGTATTTT. Translation: CASSPPGGTDTQYF.

The J gene is TRBJ2-7, the V gene TRBV5-1; a weak D match, TRBD1 (6 bases). From germline, CDR1 is SGHRS and CDR2 YFSETQ. The CDR3 has 13 residues. V lost 8 bases and J lost 2, with 14 bases in between. CDR3: CASRTGQTYEQYF. In DNA, the CDR3 is TGCGCCAGTAGAACGGGACAAACCTACGAGCAGTACTTC.

The chain joins TRBV20-1 to TRBJ1-2; TRBD1 agrees at 8 bases. V was clipped by 3 bases and J by 8 bases; unmatched bases: 14. The CDR3 length is 15 residues. CDR1 and CDR2 from the germline V gene are DFQATT and SNEGSKA (reference sequence). CDR3 nucleotides: TGCAGTGCTAGTCGACCAACAGGGGGTCGGGACGGCTACACCTTC. The encoded protein is CSASRPTGGRDGYTF.

J is TRBJ2-7 and V is TRBV14; no firm D call. CDR1 SGHDN and CDR2 FVKESK come from the germline V gene. The CDR3 is made up of 15 amino acids. The germline V and J ends were trimmed by 4 bases and 1 base, with 14 bases remaining between them. CDR3 in DNA: TGTGCCAGCAGCCGCGCAGACTGGCTGTCCTACGAGCAGTACTTC. Protein: CASSRADWLSYEQYF.

The rearrangement links TRBV4-3 to TRBJ1-1; possibly TRBD1 for D (5 bases). V was cut by 4 bases and J by 7 bases, with 13 bases left in between. Germline CDR1 LGHNA, CDR2 YSLEER. This CDR3 has 13 amino acids. CDR3 coding DNA: TGCGCCAGCAGCCGTCTCCGGGACGGTGAAGCTTTCTTT. Protein sequence: CASSRLRDGEAFF.

The V and J genes are TRBV5-6 and TRBJ1-1, with D tentatively TRBD1 (5 bases). This CDR3 contains 14 residues. Trimming took off 4 bases at V and 2 bases at J, with 12 bases between the two ends. Germline assignment: CDR1 SGHDT and CDR2 YYEEEE. This chain's CDR3 is CASSRPGGNTEAFF. Here the CDR3 DNA reads TGTGCCAGCAGCAGGCCGGGGGGAAACACTGAAGCTTTCTTT.

This clone was seen just once. The chain uses TRBV25-1 and TRBJ1-2, with a tentative D call TRBD1 (5 bases). With 0 bases removed from V and 6 bases from J, the gap between germline ends came to 11 bases. CDR3 length equals 14 residues. The germline V gene encodes CDR1 MGHDK and CDR2 SYGVNS. The CDR3 nucleotides are TGTGCCAGCAGTGAATACGAAGGGGCTAATGGCTACACCTTC. It specifies CASSEYEGANGYTF.

The CDR3 is CASSDGTGELFF. The CDR3 nucleotides read TGTGCCAGCAGTGACGGCACCGGGGAGCTGTTTTTT. The chain has TRBV6-2 or TRBV6-3 and TRBJ2-2; D remains ambiguous. This CDR3 has 12 amino acids. Germline loops: CDR1 MNHEY, CDR2 SVGEGT. Trimming removed 5 bases at V and 4 bases at J, with 5 bases between.

This clone appeared a single time. The chain joins TRBV14 to TRBJ1-1; 8 bases line up with TRBD1. The CDR3 loop spans 16 amino acids. After removal of 2 bases from V and 5 bases from J, the junction contained 10 bases not matched to a gene. In germline, CDR1 is SGHDN, CDR2 FVKESK. The CDR3 loop is CASSQRGDRGRTEAFF. The CDR3 DNA is TGTGCCAGCAGCCAAAGGGGAGACAGGGGTCGAACTGAAGCTTTCTTT.

This chain's CDR3 is CASSLSRTGAYNEQFF. In DNA, the CDR3 is TGTGCCAGCAGCTTAAGTCGGACAGGCGCATACAATGAGCAGTTCTTC. V usage is TRBV7-3 and J usage is TRBJ2-1, with TRBD1 identical over 7 bases. V was clipped by 1 base and J by 4 bases; unmatched bases: 7. This CDR3 has 16 residues. CDR1 SGHTA and CDR2 FQGTGA come from the germline V gene. Full variable domain (outside the CDR3, taken from reference TRBV7-3 and TRBJ2-1): GAGVSQTPSNKVTEKGKYVELRCDPISGHTALYWYRQSLGQGPEFLIYFQGTGAADDSGLPNDRFFAVRPEGSVSTLKIQRTERGDSAVYLCASSLSRTGAYNEQFFGPGTRLTVL.

CDR3 coding DNA: TGTGCCAGCAGCCCGCGCCGGGGACAGGGGAGGAATGAGCAGTTCTTC. It encodes CASSPRRGQGRNEQFF. The chain carries TRBV11-3 and TRBJ2-1, with 10 bases identical to TRBD1. From germline, CDR1 is SGHNT and CDR2 YENEEA. V shed 5 bases, J shed 7 bases, and the junction held 11 bases outside the gene matches. The CDR3 has 16 amino acids.

The rearrangement links TRBV5-1 to TRBJ2-5; D is perhaps TRBD1 (5 bases). Trimming removed 4 bases at V and 5 bases at J, with 15 bases between. CDR1 SGHRS and CDR2 YFSETQ come from the germline V gene. The CDR3 spans 14 residues. CDR3: CASSRATRAETQYF. CDR3 in DNA: TGCGCCAGCAGCCGAGCTACCAGGGCGGAGACCCAGTACTTC. Combining the CDR3 with reference TRBV5-1 and TRBJ2-5 gives the whole variable domain KAGVTQTPRYLIKTRGQQVTLSCSPISGHRSVSWYQQTPGQGLQFLFEYFSETQRNKGNFPGRFSGRQFSNSRSEMNVSTLELGDSALYLCASSRATRAETQYFGPGTRLLVL.

This clone was detected a few times. This chain joins TRBV4-3 and TRBJ1-4, with D unresolved. The length of the CDR3 is 15 residues. Trimming cost V 1 base and J 5 bases, with 11 bases left between them. CDR1 and CDR2 (germline): LGHNA, YSLEER. The DNA for the CDR3 is TGCGCCAGCAGCCAAGGGGTTTCTACAAATGAAAAACTGTTTTTT. Translation gives CASSQGVSTNEKLFF.

The chain joins TRBV5-1 to TRBJ1-2, with D possibly being TRBD1 (6 bases). CDR1 is SGHRS, CDR2 YFSETQ, per germline. This CDR3 comprises 13 residues. V was trimmed by 0 bases and J by 4 bases, leaving 7 bases between them. This CDR3 is CASSLVRGYGYTF. CDR3 in DNA: TGCGCCAGCAGCTTGGTCAGGGGCTATGGCTACACCTTC.

This sequence joins TRBV9 and TRBJ2-5; 9 bases map to TRBD1. This CDR3 is built from 15 residues. Germline trimming cut 4 bases from V and 5 bases from J; bases unmatched to any gene: 9. Germline V gene data show CDR1 as SGDLS and CDR2 as YYNGEE. The chain's CDR3 is CASSTGQGQRETQYF. CDR3 in DNA: TGTGCCAGCAGCACCGGACAGGGGCAAAGGGAGACCCAGTACTTC.

This clone was seen more than once but under ten times. This chain links TRBV19 with TRBJ2-1; the match to TRBD1 covers 9 bases. The CDR3 loop spans 15 amino acids. The V gene end was trimmed by 4 bases and the J gene end by 7 bases; junction bases not matched to a gene: 8. Germline V gene data show CDR1 as LNHDA and CDR2 as SQIVND (reference sequence). CDR3 bases: TGTGCCAGTAGTAGGCAGGGACAGGGTAGGAATGAGCAGTTCTTC. The encoded protein is CASSRQGQGRNEQFF.

This sequence joins TRBV6-1 and TRBJ2-1, with TRBD1 matching over 10 bases. CDR3 length equals 15 residues. Trimming removed 1 base from V and 4 bases from J; junction bases left unmatched: 1. Germline V gene sequence: CDR1 MNHNS, CDR2 SASEGT. CDR3 protein: CASSEGTGGYNEQFF. DNA of the CDR3: TGTGCCAGCAGTGAAGGGACAGGGGGATACAATGAGCAGTTCTTC.